What follows describes a single T cell receptor beta chain. The antigen is unknown. This record comes from a study of shared clonotypes between healthy human individuals. Turning to the study itself: Researchers assigned three CD4 naive, three CD4 memory, two CD8 naive and one CD8 memory plate to each donor.

Trimming removed 1 base from V and 12 bases from J, with 13 bases in between. Germline V gene lookup returns CDR1 SGHVS and CDR2 FNYEAQ. The CDR3 runs to 13 residues. Data came from immunoSEQ multiplex PCR; TCRdb stores just in-frame clones and leaves some out. The data contain 2 million to 3 million clones, around nine tenths of them singletons. Notes on the study in general: At large depth, rarefaction still showed sorted-subset sequencing to be incomplete. Generation probabilities were higher for clonotypes shared across all four sorted-subset donors than for unshared ones.

There were no recent acute infections or vaccinations among the donors, who were healthy HIV-negative adults. This chain links TRBV7-6 with TRBJ2-1; maybe TRBD1 (5 bases). This TCR came from a man between 18 and 35 years old in good health. The sequenced sample consisted of naive CD4+ T cells sorted from blood. The subset denotes: CD45RA+ positively selected. Here the CDR3 reads CASSLGTRERQFF. CDR3 nucleotides: TGTGCCAGCAGCTTAGGAACCAGGGAAAGGCAGTTCTTC.